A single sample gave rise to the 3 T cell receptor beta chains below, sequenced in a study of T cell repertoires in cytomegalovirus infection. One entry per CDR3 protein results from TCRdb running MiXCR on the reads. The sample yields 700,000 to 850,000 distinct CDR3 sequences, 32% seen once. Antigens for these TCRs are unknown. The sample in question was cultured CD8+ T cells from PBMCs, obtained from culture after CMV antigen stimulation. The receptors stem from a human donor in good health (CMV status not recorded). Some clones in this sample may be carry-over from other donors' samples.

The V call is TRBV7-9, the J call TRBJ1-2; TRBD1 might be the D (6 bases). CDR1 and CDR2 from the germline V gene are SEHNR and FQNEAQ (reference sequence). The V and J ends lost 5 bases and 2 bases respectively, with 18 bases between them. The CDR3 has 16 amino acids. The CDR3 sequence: CASSVRTGPHNYGYTF. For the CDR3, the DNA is TGTGCCAGCAGCGTTCGTACAGGGCCTCACAACTATGGCTACACCTTC. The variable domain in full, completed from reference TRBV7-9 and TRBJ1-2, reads DTGVSQNPRHKITKRGQNVTFRCDPISEHNRLYWYRQTLGQGPEFLTYFQNEAQLEKSRLLSDRFSAERPKGSFSTLEIQRTEQGDSAMYLCASSVRTGPHNYGYTFGSGTRLTVV.

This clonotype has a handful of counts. In DNA, the CDR3 is TGTGCCAGCAACGACGGACTAGCTTACAATGAGCAGTTCTTC. This encodes CASNDGLAYNEQFF. The J gene is TRBJ2-1, the V gene TRBV6-5, with 8 bases identical to TRBD2. V lost 7 bases, J lost 4 bases, and 6 bases stayed unmatched. The CDR3 runs to 14 residues. The germline CDR1 and CDR2 sequences are MNHEY and SVGAGI.

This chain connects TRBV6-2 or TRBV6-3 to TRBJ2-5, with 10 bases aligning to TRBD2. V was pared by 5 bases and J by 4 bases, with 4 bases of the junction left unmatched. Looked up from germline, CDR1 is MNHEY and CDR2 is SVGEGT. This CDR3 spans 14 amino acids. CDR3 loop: CASSDERGGETQYF. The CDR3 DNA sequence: TGTGCCAGCAGTGACGAGCGGGGGGGAGAGACCCAGTACTTC.